This T cell receptor (beta chain) was recorded in a study of blood T cell repertoires in COVID-19. Study-level information: Whether acute or convalescent, the COVID-19 samples came from the United States, Italy and Spain.

The method was immunoSEQ multiplex PCR; TCRdb's version includes in-frame clones alone and lacks a portion of them. The sample includes about 140,000 clones, around nine tenths seen only once; the top ten take about 5.8%. V lost 2 bases to trimming and J lost 0 bases, with 17 bases between them. CDR1 and CDR2 (germline): SGHVS, FQNEAQ. The CDR3 totals 18 residues. Sequenced material: peripheral blood. J is TRBJ2-1 and V is TRBV7-8; TRBD1 is a possible D gene (5 bases). The TCR originated in a human donor in a cohort sampled during active COVID-19. The CDR3 DNA reads as TGTGCCAGCAGCTTATTAGACTGGAACAGGATCTCCTACAATGAGCAGTTCTTC. Translating gives CASSLLDWNRISYNEQFF.